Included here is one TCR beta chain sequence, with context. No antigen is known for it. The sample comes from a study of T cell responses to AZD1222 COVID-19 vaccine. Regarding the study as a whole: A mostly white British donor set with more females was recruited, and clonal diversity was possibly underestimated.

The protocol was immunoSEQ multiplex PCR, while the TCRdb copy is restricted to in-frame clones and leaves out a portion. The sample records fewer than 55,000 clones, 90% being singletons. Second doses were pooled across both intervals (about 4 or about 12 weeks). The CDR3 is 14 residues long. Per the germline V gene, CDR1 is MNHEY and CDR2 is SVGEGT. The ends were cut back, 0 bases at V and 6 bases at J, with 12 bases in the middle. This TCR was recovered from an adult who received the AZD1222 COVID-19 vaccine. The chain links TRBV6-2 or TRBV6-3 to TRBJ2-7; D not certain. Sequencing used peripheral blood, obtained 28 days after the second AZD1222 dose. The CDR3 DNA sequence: TGTGCCAGCAGTTACTCTTCCGTTTTCGCCGAGCAGTACTTC. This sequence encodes CASSYSSVFAEQYF.